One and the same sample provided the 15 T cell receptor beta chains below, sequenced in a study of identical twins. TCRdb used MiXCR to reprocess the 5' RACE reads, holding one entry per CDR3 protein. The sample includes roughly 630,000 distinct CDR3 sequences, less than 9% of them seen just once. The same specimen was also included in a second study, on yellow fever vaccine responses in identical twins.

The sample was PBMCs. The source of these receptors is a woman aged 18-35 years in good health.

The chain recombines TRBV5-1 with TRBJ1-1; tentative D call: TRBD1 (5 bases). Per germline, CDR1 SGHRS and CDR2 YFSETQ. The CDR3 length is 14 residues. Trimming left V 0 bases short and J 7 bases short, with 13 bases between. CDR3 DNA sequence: TGCGCCAGCAGCTTGGCTGCAGGGCGAGGTGAAGCTTTCTTT. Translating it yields CASSLAAGRGEAFF. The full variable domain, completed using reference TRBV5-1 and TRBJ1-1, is KAGVTQTPRYLIKTRGQQVTLSCSPISGHRSVSWYQQTPGQGLQFLFEYFSETQRNKGNFPGRFSGRQFSNSRSEMNVSTLELGDSALYLCASSLAAGRGEAFFGQGTRLTVV.

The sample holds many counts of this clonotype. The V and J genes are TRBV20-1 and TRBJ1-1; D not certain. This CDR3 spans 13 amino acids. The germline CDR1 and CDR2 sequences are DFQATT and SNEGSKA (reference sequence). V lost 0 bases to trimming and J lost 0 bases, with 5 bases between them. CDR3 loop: CSARDLVNTEAFF. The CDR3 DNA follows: TGCAGTGCTAGAGATCTCGTGAACACTGAAGCTTTCTTT.

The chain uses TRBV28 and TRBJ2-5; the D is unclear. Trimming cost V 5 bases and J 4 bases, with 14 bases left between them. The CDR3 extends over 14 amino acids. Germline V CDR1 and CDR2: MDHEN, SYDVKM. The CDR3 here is CASSTIGVGETQYF. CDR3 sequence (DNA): TGTGCCAGCAGTACCATCGGCGTCGGAGAGACCCAGTACTTC.

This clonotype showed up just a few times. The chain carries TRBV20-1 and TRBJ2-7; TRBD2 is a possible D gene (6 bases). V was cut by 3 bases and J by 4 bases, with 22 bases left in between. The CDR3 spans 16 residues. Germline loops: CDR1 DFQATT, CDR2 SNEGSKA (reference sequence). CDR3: CSARERREVRGYEQYF. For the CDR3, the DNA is TGCAGTGCTAGGGAACGCCGGGAAGTCCGGGGGTACGAGCAGTACTTC.

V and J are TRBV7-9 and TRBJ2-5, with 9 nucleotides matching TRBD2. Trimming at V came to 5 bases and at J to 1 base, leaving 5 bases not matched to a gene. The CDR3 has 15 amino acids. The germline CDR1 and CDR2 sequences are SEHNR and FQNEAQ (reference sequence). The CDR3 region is CASSTLAGAQETQYF. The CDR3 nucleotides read TGTGCCAGCAGCACCTTAGCGGGGGCCCAAGAGACCCAGTACTTC.

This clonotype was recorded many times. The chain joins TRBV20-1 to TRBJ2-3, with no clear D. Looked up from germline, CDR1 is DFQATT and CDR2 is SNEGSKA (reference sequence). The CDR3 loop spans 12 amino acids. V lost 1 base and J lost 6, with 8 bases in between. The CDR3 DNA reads TGCAGTGCTAGAGGCCCCACGGATACGCAGTATTTT. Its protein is CSARGPTDTQYF.

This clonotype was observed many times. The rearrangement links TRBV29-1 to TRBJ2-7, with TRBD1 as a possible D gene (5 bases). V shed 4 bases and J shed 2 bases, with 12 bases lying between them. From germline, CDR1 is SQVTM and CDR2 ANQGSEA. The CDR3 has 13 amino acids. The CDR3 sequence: CSVGQGRAYEQYF. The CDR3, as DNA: TGCAGCGTTGGGCAGGGAAGAGCCTACGAGCAGTACTTC.

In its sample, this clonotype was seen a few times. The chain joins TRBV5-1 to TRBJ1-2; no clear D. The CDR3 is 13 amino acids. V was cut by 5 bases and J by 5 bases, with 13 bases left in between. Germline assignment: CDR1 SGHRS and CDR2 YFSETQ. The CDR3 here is CASRLTEEYGYTF. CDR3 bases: TGCGCCAGCAGACTAACAGAGGAGTATGGCTACACCTTC.

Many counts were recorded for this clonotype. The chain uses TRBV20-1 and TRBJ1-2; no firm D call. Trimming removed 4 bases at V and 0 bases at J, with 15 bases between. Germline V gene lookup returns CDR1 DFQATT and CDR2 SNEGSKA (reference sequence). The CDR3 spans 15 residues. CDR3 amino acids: CSAKPQQPPNYGYTF. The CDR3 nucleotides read TGCAGTGCTAAACCCCAACAGCCACCTAACTATGGCTACACCTTC.

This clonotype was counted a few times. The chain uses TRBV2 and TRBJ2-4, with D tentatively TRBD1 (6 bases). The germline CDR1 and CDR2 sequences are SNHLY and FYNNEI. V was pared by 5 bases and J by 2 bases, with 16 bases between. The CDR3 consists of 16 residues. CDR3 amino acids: CASSWTALNSKNIQYF. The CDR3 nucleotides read TGTGCCAGCAGTTGGACAGCCTTAAACTCCAAAAACATTCAGTACTTC. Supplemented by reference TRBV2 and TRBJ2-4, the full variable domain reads EPEVTQTPSHQVTQMGQEVILRCVPISNHLYFYWYRQILGQKVEFLVSFYNNEISEKSEIFDDQFSVERPDGSNFTLKIRSTKLEDSAMYFCASSWTALNSKNIQYFGAGTRLSVL.

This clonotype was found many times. The CDR3 loop reads CSARTSGNTGELFF. Written as DNA, the CDR3 is TGCAGTGCTCGGACTAGCGGGAACACCGGGGAGCTGTTTTTT. The chain is built from TRBV20-1 and TRBJ2-2; 10 bases map to TRBD2. J lost 1 base, V lost 5 bases, and 1 base had no gene match. CDR1 is DFQATT and CDR2 is SNEGSKA in the germline V gene (reference sequence). This CDR3 comprises 14 residues.

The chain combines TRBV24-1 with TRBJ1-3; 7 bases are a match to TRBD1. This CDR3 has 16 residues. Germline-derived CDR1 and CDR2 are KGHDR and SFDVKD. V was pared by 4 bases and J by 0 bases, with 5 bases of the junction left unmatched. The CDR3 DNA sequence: TGTGCCACCAGTGACTCGGGACAGACCTCTGGAAACACCATATATTTT. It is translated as CATSDSGQTSGNTIYF.

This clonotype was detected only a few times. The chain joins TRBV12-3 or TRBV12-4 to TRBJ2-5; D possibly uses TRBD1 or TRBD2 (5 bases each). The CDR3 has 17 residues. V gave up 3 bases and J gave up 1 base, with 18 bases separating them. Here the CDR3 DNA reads TGTGCCAGCAGTTTGCCGGGGCCAAGGGCCTTCCAAGAGACCCAGTACTTC. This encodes CASSLPGPRAFQETQYF.

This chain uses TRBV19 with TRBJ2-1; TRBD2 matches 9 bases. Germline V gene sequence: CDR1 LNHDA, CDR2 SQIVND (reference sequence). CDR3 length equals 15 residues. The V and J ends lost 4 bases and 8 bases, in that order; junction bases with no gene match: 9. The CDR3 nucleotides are TGTGCCAGTAGTACCCCTGGGCGGGGGGGGTATGAGCAGTTCTTC. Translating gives CASSTPGRGGYEQFF.

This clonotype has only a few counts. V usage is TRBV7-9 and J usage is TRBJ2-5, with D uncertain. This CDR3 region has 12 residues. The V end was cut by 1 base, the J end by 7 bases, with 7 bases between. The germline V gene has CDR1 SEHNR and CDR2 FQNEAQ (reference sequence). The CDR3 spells CASSLVSSTQYF. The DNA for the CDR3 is TGTGCCAGCAGCTTAGTTTCTTCGACCCAGTACTTC.